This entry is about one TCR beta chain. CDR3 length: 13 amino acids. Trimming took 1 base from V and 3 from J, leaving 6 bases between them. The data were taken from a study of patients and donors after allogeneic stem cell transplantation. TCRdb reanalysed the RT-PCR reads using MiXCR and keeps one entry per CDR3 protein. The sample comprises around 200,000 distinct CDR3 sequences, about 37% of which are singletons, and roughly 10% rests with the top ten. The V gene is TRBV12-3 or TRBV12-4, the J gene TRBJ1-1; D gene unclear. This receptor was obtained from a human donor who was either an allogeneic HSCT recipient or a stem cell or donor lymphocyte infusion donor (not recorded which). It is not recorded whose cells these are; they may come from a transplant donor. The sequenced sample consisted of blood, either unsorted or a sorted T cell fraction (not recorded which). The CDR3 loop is CASSLEQHTEAFF. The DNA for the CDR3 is TGTGCCAGCAGTTTAGAACAGCACACTGAAGCTTTCTTT.